This record looks at one TCR beta chain sequence and its context. The antigen remains unidentified. From RNA transcripts, TCR beta CDR3 regions were amplified. The HTBI primer set drove a first-round RT-PCR of the TCR CDR3. TCRdb re-analysed the multiplex PCR reads in MiXCR, keeping a single row per CDR3 protein. Among under 250,000 distinct CDR3 sequences, approximately 17% were seen once, and the ten largest hold 50%. Patients between 18 and 65 years old had hyperthyroidism, newly diagnosed and lasting under 2 months. The diagnostic basis comprised clinical symptoms, serum thyroxine and TRAb, thyroid ultrasound and orbital computed tomography. Using about 10 ml of fresh peripheral blood, PBMCs were prepared. The data derive from a study of T cells in Graves' hyperthyroidism and ophthalmopathy. V lost 1 base and J lost 7, with 14 bases in between. Germline loops: CDR1 SGDLS, CDR2 YYNGEE. The CDR3 runs to 14 residues.

Study outcomes and limitations: In blood, most of the thyroid clonotypes expanded above 0.001 were also present.

The chain combines TRBV9 with TRBJ1-2, with D maybe TRBD1 (5 bases). The sample comprised blood. The source of this sequence is a man aged 50-60 years with Graves' hyperthyroidism. The CDR3 here is CASSVPWGGSGYTF. CDR3 nucleotides: TGTGCCAGCAGCGTACCGTGGGGGGGGTCTGGCTACACCTTC. The whole variable domain, filled in from reference TRBV9 and TRBJ1-2, reads DSGVTQTPKHLITATGQRVTLRCSPRSGDLSVYWYQQSLDQGLQFLIQYYNGEERAKGNILERFSAQQFPDLHSELNLSSLELGDSALYFCASSVPWGGSGYTFGSGTRLTVV.